This entry lists 8 T cell receptor beta chains sequenced from one sample in a study of glioma-infiltrating T cells after dendritic cell vaccination. Assay used: immunoSEQ multiplex PCR; TCRdb lists only in-frame clones, some missing. The data show fewer than 95,000 clones, with 85% seen just once and 8.5% held by the top ten. Sample time point: after dendritic cell vaccination, including at tumor progression/relapse. Specimen: blood, collected after dendritic cell vaccination. These receptors all stem from a human donor with glioblastoma.

This clone has only a few counts. The chain recombines TRBV27 with TRBJ2-7; a weak D match, TRBD1 (6 bases). CDR1 is MNHEY, CDR2 SMNVEV, per germline (reference sequence). This CDR3 comprises 9 residues. V lost 9 bases and J lost 9, with 9 bases in between. CDR3 loop: CARWGRQYF. CDR3 DNA: TGTGCCAGATGGGGGCGGCAGTACTTC.

The count of this clone is one. The V and J genes are TRBV9 and TRBJ2-1, with TRBD2 matching 9 bases. The V and J ends lost 0 bases and 7 bases, in that order; junction bases with no gene match: 8. Per the germline V gene, CDR1 is SGDLS and CDR2 is YYNGEE. This CDR3 region has 16 residues. Here the CDR3 DNA reads TGTGCCAGCAGCGTAGGTCTAGCGGGGTTGGGAAATGAGCAGTTCTTC. Amino acid sequence: CASSVGLAGLGNEQFF. Variable domain in full (rest from reference TRBV9 and TRBJ2-1): DSGVTQTPKHLITATGQRVTLRCSPRSGDLSVYWYQQSLDQGLQFLIQYYNGEERAKGNILERFSAQQFPDLHSELNLSSLELGDSALYFCASSVGLAGLGNEQFFGPGTRLTVL.

This chain connects TRBV29-1 to TRBJ1-1; possible D gene TRBD1, 5 bases. V dropped 3 bases and J dropped 4 bases, with 18 bases sitting between them. This CDR3 contains 15 residues. CDR1 is SQVTM and CDR2 is ANQGSEA in the germline V gene. Here the CDR3 DNA reads TGCAGCGTTGAGGGGTCTTTTCGGGGGGGCACTGAAGCTTTCTTT. Translating it yields CSVEGSFRGGTEAFF.

V gene TRBV5-4 combines with J gene TRBJ2-1; D is unclear. V lost 4 bases to trimming and J lost 5 bases, with 7 bases between them. Germline V CDR1 and CDR2: SGHNT, YYREEE (reference sequence). The CDR3 spans 12 residues. The CDR3 sequence is CASSHDNNEQFF. The CDR3 DNA reads TGTGCCAGCAGCCACGACAACAATGAGCAGTTCTTC. The variable domain in full, completed from reference TRBV5-4 and TRBJ2-1, reads ETGVTQSPTHLIKTRGQQVTLRCSSQSGHNTVSWYQQALGQGPQFIFQYYREEENGRGNFPPRFSGLQFPNYSSELNVNALELDDSALYLCASSHDNNEQFFGPGTRLTVL.

This clone has a handful of counts. The V and J genes are TRBV7-9 and TRBJ2-4; D might be TRBD2 (7 bases). CDR3 size: 19 residues. CDR1 SEHNR and CDR2 FQNEAQ come from the germline V gene (reference sequence). The V end lost 5 bases, the J end lost 0 bases, and 23 bases lay between the germline ends. For the CDR3, the DNA is TGTGCCAGCAGCACCATAAGTGCGCCGGGGGGCCTAGCCAAAAACATTCAGTACTTC. Translating gives CASSTISAPGGLAKNIQYF.

This clone appeared a single time. The chain has TRBV7-3 and TRBJ2-5, with D maybe TRBD2 (6 bases). Germline CDR1 and CDR2: SGHTA and FQGTGA. The CDR3 has 14 residues. Trimming removed 5 bases from V and 5 bases from J, with 15 bases in between. CDR3 loop: CASSPAGRAETQYF. The CDR3 DNA sequence: TGTGCCAGCAGCCCCGCGGGGCGGGCGGAGACCCAGTACTTC.

This clone occurred once. The chain combines TRBV13 with TRBJ2-3; 14 positions agree with TRBD2. The CDR3 is 19 amino acids. Germline assignment: CDR1 PRHDT and CDR2 FYEKMQ (reference sequence). The V and J ends lost 8 bases and 5 bases, in that order; junction bases with no gene match: 18. CDR3 in DNA: TGTGCCAGCCCATCCGTGGGACTAGCGGGAGTGGGGGGTGGAGATACGCAGTATTTT. Protein: CASPSVGLAGVGGGDTQYF.

The chain recombines TRBV7-2 with TRBJ2-7; D unclear. The V and J ends lost 1 base and 7 bases respectively, with 11 bases between them. The CDR3 covers 13 residues. CDR1 is SGHTA, CDR2 FQGNSA, per germline. CDR3 protein: CASSLGAEREQYF. The CDR3, as DNA: TGTGCCAGCAGCTTAGGTGCTGAGAGGGAGCAGTACTTC. The full variable domain, in which reference TRBV7-2 and TRBJ2-7 provide the parts outside the CDR3, is GAGVSQSPSNKVTEKGKDVELRCDPISGHTALYWYRQSLGQGLEFLIYFQGNSAPDKSGLPSDRFSAERTGGSVSTLTIQRTQQEDSAVYLCASSLGAEREQYFGPGTRLTVT.